Presented here are 23 T cell receptor beta chains from one specimen sequenced in a study of cytomegalovirus exposure and HLA in healthy donors. A multiplex PCR was run with 60 Vbeta primers and 13 Jbeta primers. The assay was immunoSEQ multiplex PCR, and TCRdb's table has in-frame clones only and misses some. The data contain around 210,000 clones, roughly 78% of them singletons. The specimen sequenced was PBMCs. The receptor source for this set is a boy aged 5-17 years in good health and CMV-seronegative.

The chain is built from TRBV6-5 and TRBJ1-5; D is perhaps TRBD1 (5 bases). Germline CDR1 and CDR2: MNHEY and SVGAGI. Trimming took off 5 bases at V and 1 base at J, with 9 bases between the two ends. The CDR3 is made up of 14 amino acids. CDR3 region: CASSRRASNQPQHF. CDR3 DNA: TGTGCCAGCAGTCGCAGGGCAAGCAATCAGCCCCAGCATTTT.

The chain links TRBV11-3 to TRBJ1-4; 8 bases line up with TRBD1. CDR1 SGHNT and CDR2 YENEEA come from the germline V gene. With V trimmed by 8 bases and J by 3 bases, 5 bases remained unmatched. The CDR3 contains 14 residues. CDR3 amino acids: CASGWTGSNEKLFF. CDR3 in DNA: TGTGCCAGCGGATGGACAGGGTCTAATGAAAAACTGTTTTTT.

The CDR3 loop is CASSERHGNQPQHF. The CDR3 nucleotides read TGTGCCAGCAGTGAAAGACACGGCAATCAGCCCCAGCATTTT. This chain uses TRBV2 with TRBJ1-5, with D hard to call. Germline V gene data show CDR1 as SNHLY and CDR2 as FYNNEI. The CDR3 loop spans 14 amino acids. Trimming removed 2 bases at V and 2 bases at J, with 7 bases between. The full variable domain, completed using reference TRBV2 and TRBJ1-5, is EPEVTQTPSHQVTQMGQEVILRCVPISNHLYFYWYRQILGQKVEFLVSFYNNEISEKSEIFDDQFSVERPDGSNFTLKIRSTKLEDSAMYFCASSERHGNQPQHFGDGTRLSIL.

This clone was recorded once. The chain is built from TRBV15 and TRBJ2-6, with TRBD1 identical over 8 bases. The CDR3 totals 18 residues. Germline assignment: CDR1 LNHNV and CDR2 YYDKDF (reference sequence). V lost 5 bases and J lost 0; bases outside the gene matches: 9. CDR3: CATSPGQGHDSGANVLTF. In nucleotides, the CDR3 is TGTGCCACCAGCCCCGGACAGGGTCACGACTCTGGGGCCAACGTCCTGACTTTC.

This clone was found a few times. The CDR3 spells CASSPRQTREAFF. In DNA, the CDR3 is TGTGCCAGCAGTCCTCGACAGACCCGTGAAGCTTTCTTT. This chain uses TRBV7-9 with TRBJ1-1, with a possible D match to TRBD1 (5 bases). This CDR3 spans 13 amino acids. Germline CDR1 reads SEHNR; CDR2 reads FQNEAQ (reference sequence). The V end was cut by 6 bases, the J end by 7 bases, with 15 bases between.

V gene TRBV7-6 combines with J gene TRBJ2-7; TRBD2 matches at 9 bases. The CDR3 runs to 15 residues. Germline lookup yields CDR1 SGHVS and CDR2 FNYEAQ. Trimming at V came to 1 base and at J to 3 bases, leaving 4 bases not matched to a gene. The CDR3 here is CASSLVFSGSYEQYF. The CDR3 DNA is TGTGCCAGCAGCTTAGTGTTTAGCGGGAGCTACGAGCAGTACTTC.

V gene TRBV30 combines with J gene TRBJ2-7, with TRBD1 as a possible D gene (6 bases). V shed 3 bases and J shed 2 bases, with 23 bases lying between them. Germline V gene lookup returns CDR1 GTSNPN and CDR2 SVGIG (reference sequence). The CDR3 sequence is 17 residues long. CDR3 coding DNA: TGTGCCTGGAGGTCCAGATTGGGCAGGGGACCAGCCTACGAGCAGTACTTC. It yields the protein CAWRSRLGRGPAYEQYF.

The chain is built from TRBV9 and TRBJ2-5; weak D call: TRBD1 (6 bases). V dropped 10 bases and J dropped 3 bases, with 16 bases sitting between them. The germline V gene has CDR1 SGDLS and CDR2 YYNGEE. This CDR3 spans 13 amino acids. CDR3 sequence reads: CASSRDTKETQYF. Here the CDR3 DNA reads TGTGCCTCTAGCCGGGACACTAAAGAGACCCAGTACTTC.

The rearrangement joins TRBV6-6 to TRBJ2-7; TRBD2 might be the D (6 bases). The V end was cut by 6 bases, the J end by 8 bases, with 17 bases between. The CDR3 is 13 residues long. Germline CDR1 is MNHNY and CDR2 is SVGAGI (reference sequence). CDR3 amino acids: CASSYLETSQQYF. The CDR3 DNA is TGTGCCAGCAGCTACCTTGAGACTAGTCAGCAGTACTTC.

The V gene is TRBV30, the J gene TRBJ1-5; TRBD1 aligns across 10 bases. The CDR3 consists of 15 residues. Germline lookup yields CDR1 GTSNPN and CDR2 SVGIG (reference sequence). The V gene end was trimmed by 1 base and the J gene end by 4 bases; junction bases not matched to a gene: 4. CDR3 DNA sequence: TGTGCCTGGAGTGGGGGGACAGGGGTGAATCAGCCCCAGCATTTT. It specifies CAWSGGTGVNQPQHF. Full variable domain (remainder filled in from reference TRBV30 and TRBJ1-5): SQTIHQWPATLVQPVGSPLSLECTVEGTSNPNLYWYRQAAGRGLQLLFYSVGIGQISSEVPQNLSASRPQDRQFILSSKKLLLSDSGFYLCAWSGGTGVNQPQHFGDGTRLSIL.

This clone was counted only a few times. The CDR3 DNA sequence: TGCGCCAGCAGCGCGACAGGGAGCCACGAGCAGTACTTC. Protein sequence: CASSATGSHEQYF. The rearrangement joins TRBV5-1 to TRBJ2-5, with 7 bases identical to TRBD1. The closer fit of TRBJ2-7 to the DNA end suggests the J call may be wrong. The CDR3 loop spans 13 amino acids. From germline, CDR1 is SGHRS and CDR2 YFSETQ.

The rearrangement links TRBV27 to TRBJ1-2, with 7 positions matching TRBD1. The germline V gene has CDR1 MNHEY and CDR2 SMNVEV (reference sequence). Losses at the gene ends were 4 bases for V and 4 bases for J; bases not matched to a gene: 6. The CDR3 contains 14 residues. The CDR3 loop is CASSSADRVYGYTF. The CDR3 DNA reads as TGTGCCAGCAGTTCGGCTGACAGGGTCTATGGCTACACCTTC.

This sequence joins TRBV27 and TRBJ1-2; no reliable D call. This CDR3 contains 14 residues. V lost 5 bases and J lost 8, with 18 bases in between. Germline values: CDR1 MNHEY, CDR2 SMNVEV (reference sequence). In DNA, the CDR3 is TGTGCCAGCAGTCCCCGAGGAGGGCGAGGAGGCTACACCTTC. This sequence encodes CASSPRGGRGGYTF.

Here the CDR3 DNA reads TGTGCCAGCAGGTCGAGAGCCGAGCAGTACTTC. Residues: CASRSRAEQYF. The chain recombines TRBV2 with TRBJ2-5; D uncertain. The J call is doubtful: the DNA matches TRBJ2-7 better. CDR1 is SNHLY, CDR2 FYNNEI, per germline. The CDR3 has 11 amino acids.

The chain recombines TRBV2 with TRBJ2-2; weak D call: TRBD1 (6 bases). The CDR3 spans 14 residues. Germline CDR1 is SNHLY and CDR2 is FYNNEI. The germline V and J ends were trimmed by 7 bases and 5 bases, with 14 bases remaining between them. The CDR3 is CASTPGTTTGELFF. CDR3 DNA sequence: TGTGCCAGCACCCCCGGGACAACGACCGGGGAGCTGTTTTTT.

This chain connects TRBV11-3 to TRBJ2-5; 10 nucleotides line up with TRBD2. V lost 5 bases to trimming and J lost 3 bases; unmatched junction nucleotides: 15. There are 18 residues in the CDR3. Germline V gives CDR1 SGHNT, CDR2 YENEEA. CDR3 bases: TGTGCCAGCAGCCGGTGGCTAGCGGGAGTATTGGGTAAAGAGACCCAGTACTTC. Amino acid sequence: CASSRWLAGVLGKETQYF.

This rearrangement joins TRBV30 to TRBJ2-2, with D perhaps TRBD2 (7 bases). Germline CDR1 GTSNPN, CDR2 SVGIG (reference sequence). V lost 1 base to trimming and J lost 3 bases, with 12 bases between them. The CDR3 extends over 15 amino acids. CDR3 sequence (DNA): TGTGCCTGGAGTGGTCGGGGGGCGTACACCGGGGAGCTGTTTTTT. Residues: CAWSGRGAYTGELFF.

The chain joins TRBV15 to TRBJ2-1; 7 nucleotides line up with TRBD1. Germline-derived CDR1 and CDR2 are LNHNV and YYDKDF (reference sequence). This CDR3 is 15 amino acids long. V lost 3 bases to trimming and J lost 7 bases; unmatched junction nucleotides: 9. Here the CDR3 DNA reads TGTGCCACCAGCAGCTACGACAGGGATCGAAATGAGCAGTTCTTC. Translating gives CATSSYDRDRNEQFF.

In this sample, this clone turned up once. One end of the junction fails to match germline, which may point to a read error. The rearrangement joins TRBV7-9 to TRBJ1-4; maybe TRBD1 (6 bases). Germline assignment: CDR1 SEHNR and CDR2 FQNEAQ (reference sequence). This CDR3 region has 16 residues. CDR3 DNA: TGTTCCAGCAGCTCCGACAGGCGCCGGTGGGGTGAAAAACTGTTTTTT. The encoded protein is CSSSSDRRRWGEKLFF.

The chain has TRBV6-4 and TRBJ2-1; TRBD2 matches at 11 bases. V lost 5 bases to trimming and J lost 6 bases; unmatched junction nucleotides: 3. The germline V gene encodes CDR1 MRHNA and CDR2 SNTAGT. The CDR3 totals 14 residues. The CDR3 reads CASSRSGGANEQFF. In DNA, the CDR3 is TGTGCCAGCAGTCGTAGCGGGGGGGCCAATGAGCAGTTCTTC.

The V gene is TRBV5-1, the J gene TRBJ2-7, with TRBD2 identical over 10 bases. CDR1 is SGHRS and CDR2 is YFSETQ in the germline V gene. This CDR3 is built from 15 residues. V trimming: 2 bases; J trimming: 5 bases; junction bases outside the gene matches: 7. The CDR3 here is CASSFPAGGPNEQYF. CDR3 DNA sequence: TGCGCCAGCAGCTTCCCAGCGGGAGGGCCTAACGAGCAGTACTTC. The complete variable domain, with remaining parts taken from reference TRBV5-1 and TRBJ2-7, reads KAGVTQTPRYLIKTRGQQVTLSCSPISGHRSVSWYQQTPGQGLQFLFEYFSETQRNKGNFPGRFSGRQFSNSRSEMNVSTLELGDSALYLCASSFPAGGPNEQYFGPGTRLTVT.

This clone was detected once. J is TRBJ2-2 and V is TRBV19; D might be TRBD2 (7 bases). This CDR3 comprises 15 residues. Germline CDR1 and CDR2: LNHDA and SQIVND (reference sequence). V shed 5 bases and J shed 1 base, with 11 bases lying between them. The CDR3: CASSRGGGNTGELFF. CDR3 coding DNA: TGTGCCAGTAGTCGGGGAGGGGGGAACACCGGGGAGCTGTTTTTT.

This chain joins TRBV29-1 and TRBJ2-2; 7 bases match TRBD1. Germline-derived CDR1 and CDR2 are SQVTM and ANQGSEA. Germline trimming cut 6 bases from V and 5 bases from J; bases unmatched to any gene: 6. The CDR3 sequence is 13 residues long. The CDR3 DNA sequence: TGCAGCGTGGACAGGATGAGTACCGGGGAGCTGTTTTTT. It encodes CSVDRMSTGELFF.